These 15 T cell receptor beta chains originate from one sample sequenced in a study of cytomegalovirus exposure and HLA in healthy donors. Method: immunoSEQ multiplex PCR; TCRdb's copy keeps in-frame clones and lacks some. This table holds some 230,000 clones, 75% to 95% found once. Sequencing used PBMCs. These receptor sequences come from a woman aged 18-29 years in good health and CMV-seronegative.

This rearrangement joins TRBV5-1 to TRBJ2-3, with 11 bases fitting TRBD2. J lost 5 bases, V lost 2 bases, and 1 base had no gene match. Germline V gives CDR1 SGHRS, CDR2 YFSETQ. The CDR3 has 14 residues. The CDR3 DNA reads TGCGCCAGCAGCTTTGGACTAGCGGGAGATACGCAGTATTTT. Its translation is CASSFGLAGDTQYF. The full variable domain, completed using reference TRBV5-1 and TRBJ2-3, is KAGVTQTPRYLIKTRGQQVTLSCSPISGHRSVSWYQQTPGQGLQFLFEYFSETQRNKGNFPGRFSGRQFSNSRSEMNVSTLELGDSALYLCASSFGLAGDTQYFGPGTRLTVL.

The chain uses TRBV7-6 and TRBJ2-7, with 10 bases lining up with TRBD2. This CDR3 region has 16 residues. V shed 0 bases and J 3 bases; nucleotides not matched to a gene: 5. Looked up from germline, CDR1 is SGHVS and CDR2 is FNYEAQ. The CDR3 DNA is TGTGCCAGCAGCTTAGCTGCTAGCGGGAGTGTCTACGAGCAGTACTTC. Amino acid sequence: CASSLAASGSVYEQYF.

The J gene is TRBJ2-2, the V gene TRBV28; 8 bases align to TRBD2. The J segment lost 5 bases and the V segment lost 6 bases, leaving 8 bases of the junction unmatched. This CDR3 has 15 residues. Looked up from germline, CDR1 is MDHEN and CDR2 is SYDVKM. CDR3 DNA sequence: TGTGCCAGCAGAACCAAGCGGGAGTGGACCGGGGAGCTGTTTTTT. It yields the protein CASRTKREWTGELFF. The full variable domain, completed using reference TRBV28 and TRBJ2-2, is DVKVTQSSRYLVKRTGEKVFLECVQDMDHENMFWYRQDPGLGLRLIYFSYDVKMKEKGDIPEGYSVSREKKERFSLILESASTNQTSMYLCASRTKREWTGELFFGEGSRLTVL.

The count of this clone is one. The chain links TRBV6-1 to TRBJ1-1; D gene unclear. The CDR3 loop spans 14 amino acids. The V gene lost 1 base and the J gene lost 3 bases, with 9 bases spanning the gap. Germline-derived CDR1 and CDR2 are MNHNS and SASEGT. The CDR3 is CASSEDHSYTEAFF. In DNA, the CDR3 is TGTGCCAGCAGTGAAGATCACAGCTACACTGAAGCTTTCTTT.

The chain recombines TRBV19 with TRBJ2-2; D ambiguous. The CDR3 is made up of 13 amino acids. V was pared by 5 bases and J by 7 bases, with 11 bases between. Germline-derived CDR1 and CDR2 are LNHDA and SQIVND (reference sequence). The CDR3 DNA reads as TGTGCCAGTAGTCCTAAAACGGTCGGGGAGCTGTTTTTT. Translation gives CASSPKTVGELFF.

This clone was counted a few times. The chain uses TRBV30 and TRBJ1-1; weak D call: TRBD1 (6 bases). Germline V gene lookup returns CDR1 GTSNPN and CDR2 SVGIG (reference sequence). There are 13 residues in the CDR3. V was cut by 5 bases and J by 4 bases, with 14 bases left in between. CDR3 amino acids: CAWATGTSTEAFF. CDR3 nucleotide sequence: TGTGCCTGGGCCACAGGGACCAGCACTGAAGCTTTCTTT. Filled out from reference TRBV30 and TRBJ1-1, the complete variable domain reads SQTIHQWPATLVQPVGSPLSLECTVEGTSNPNLYWYRQAAGRGLQLLFYSVGIGQISSEVPQNLSASRPQDRQFILSSKKLLLSDSGFYLCAWATGTSTEAFFGQGTRLTVV.

The rearrangement uses TRBV5-6 and TRBJ2-7; 11 bases agree with TRBD2. Germline V gene lookup returns CDR1 SGHDT and CDR2 YYEEEE. This CDR3 region has 15 residues. The V and J ends lost 4 bases and 5 bases, in that order; junction bases with no gene match: 8. CDR3 loop: CASSPIAGGPHEQYF. For the CDR3, the DNA is TGTGCCAGCAGCCCCATAGCGGGAGGGCCCCACGAGCAGTACTTC.

V gene TRBV6-5 combines with J gene TRBJ1-1; D is uncertain. V gave up 8 bases and J gave up 5 bases, with 15 bases separating them. Germline CDR1 and CDR2: MNHEY and SVGAGI. The CDR3 spans 13 residues. CDR3: CASAWSKDTEAFF. CDR3 bases: TGTGCCAGCGCATGGAGCAAGGATACTGAAGCTTTCTTT.

This clone showed up just once. The chain uses TRBV6-1 and TRBJ2-7; D call uncertain. The CDR3 covers 13 residues. Deletions cut 11 bases from V and 3 bases from J, with 17 bases between. The germline gives CDR1 MNHNS, CDR2 SASEGT. The CDR3 DNA follows: TGTGCCGCACCGAGGCCAGACCACTACGAGCAGTACTTC. This gives the protein CAAPRPDHYEQYF.

The V gene is TRBV19, the J gene TRBJ2-7; 9 bases match TRBD2. The CDR3 has 14 residues. The trim removed 1 base at V and 3 bases at J, leaving 1 base unmatched. The germline CDR1 and CDR2 sequences are LNHDA and SQIVND (reference sequence). The CDR3 here is CASSIGTSVYEQYF. The DNA for the CDR3 is TGTGCCAGTAGTATAGGGACTAGCGTCTACGAGCAGTACTTC.

This clone appeared a single time. V and J are TRBV9 and TRBJ2-7; tentatively, D is TRBD2 (6 bases). This CDR3 has 15 amino acids. Trimming took 4 bases from V and 7 from J, leaving 21 bases between them. The germline V gene encodes CDR1 SGDLS and CDR2 YYNGEE. The CDR3 sequence: CASSTSGDSSREQYF. DNA of the CDR3: TGTGCCAGCAGCACCTCGGGGGACTCCTCGCGGGAGCAGTACTTC.

This clone was counted only a few times. The chain is built from TRBV14 and TRBJ2-3; TRBD1 matches at 8 bases. The CDR3 spans 15 residues. Germline CDR1 reads SGHDN; CDR2 reads FVKESK. J was trimmed by 6 bases and V by 4 bases; bases with no gene match: 9. The CDR3 sequence is CASSLGTGFWDTQYF. CDR3 nucleotide sequence: TGTGCCAGCAGCCTCGGGACAGGCTTTTGGGATACGCAGTATTTT.

The chain has TRBV21-1 and TRBJ2-7; the table's D call TRBD2 went unverified against the DNA. TRBV21-1 is tagged as a pseudogene. CDR3 length: 15 amino acids. The CDR3 protein is CASSKIRSGRFEQYF. The CDR3 nucleotides are TGTGCCAGCAGCAAGATCCGGAGTGGTCGGTTCGAGCAGTACTTC.

The V call is TRBV19, the J call TRBJ2-2; tentative D call: TRBD2 (6 bases). The germline V and J ends were trimmed by 5 bases and 3 bases, with 19 bases remaining between them. Germline V gene sequence: CDR1 LNHDA, CDR2 SQIVND (reference sequence). This CDR3 has 17 amino acids. The CDR3 reads CASSGGGVRWYTGELFF. For the CDR3, the DNA is TGTGCCAGTAGTGGCGGCGGGGTTCGGTGGTACACCGGGGAGCTGTTTTTT.

The rearrangement joins TRBV29-1 to TRBJ2-2; 13 bases are a match to TRBD2. The CDR3 length is 16 residues. Per germline, CDR1 SQVTM and CDR2 ANQGSEA. Germline trimming cut 5 bases from V and 5 bases from J; bases unmatched to any gene: 8. In nucleotides, the CDR3 is TGCAGCGTTCGAACTAGCGGGAGGGCCGGGACCGGGGAGCTGTTTTTT. It specifies CSVRTSGRAGTGELFF.